This T cell receptor beta chain came from a study of T cells in Graves' hyperthyroidism and ophthalmopathy. Points from the study as a whole: Most thyroid clonotypes that were expanded above 0.001 also turned up in blood.

Amplified regions were TCR beta CDR3 sequences from RNA transcripts. The HTBI set primed first-round TCR CDR3 RT-PCR. TCRdb re-called the multiplex PCR reads through MiXCR, storing one row per CDR3 protein. This sample has some 560,000 distinct CDR3 sequences; approximately 15% occur once, and the top ten carry 14%. This clonotype was counted ten times or more. The antigen remains undetermined. J was trimmed by 3 bases and V by 7 bases; bases with no gene match: 5. The CDR3 totals 13 residues. In germline, CDR1 is SNHLY, CDR2 FYNNEI. Investigators excluded patients with uncontrolled infection, other autoimmune disease, pregnancy or lactation.

Sequences were obtained from blood. The receptor was isolated from a woman in her thirties or forties with Graves' hyperthyroidism. The chain is built from TRBV2 and TRBJ2-7; 8 bases line up with TRBD2. The CDR3 is CASILTSGYEQYF. CDR3 bases: TGTGCCAGCATTTTAACTAGCGGCTACGAGCAGTACTTC.